The following is a TCR beta chain sequence with its context. What it binds is unknown. Primers used in a second PCR of about 7 to 12 cycles were a sample-barcoded 5' primer and a J-beta primer mix. TCRdb called the 5' RACE reads again in MiXCR, with one record for every CDR3 protein. The sample shows over 1,500,000 distinct CDR3 sequences, about 39% of them seen only once. This entry belongs to a study of blood T cells in healthy people across ages. CDR3 length: 15 amino acids. Trimming took off 6 bases at V and 0 bases at J, with 11 bases between the two ends. The germline V gene has CDR1 MNHEY and CDR2 SVGEGT. Whole-study results and caveats: A conclusive naive versus antigen-experienced comparison was prevented by the unsorted PBMCs. TCR beta diversity tracked closely with naive T cell percentage.

The gene calls are TRBV6-2 or TRBV6-3 and TRBJ1-4; no reliable D call. Specimen: blood. This receptor was identified in a human donor in good health. The CDR3 DNA follows: TGTGCCAGCAGGTCCCCCGGCGCAACTAATGAAAAACTGTTTTTT. This translates into CASRSPGATNEKLFF.